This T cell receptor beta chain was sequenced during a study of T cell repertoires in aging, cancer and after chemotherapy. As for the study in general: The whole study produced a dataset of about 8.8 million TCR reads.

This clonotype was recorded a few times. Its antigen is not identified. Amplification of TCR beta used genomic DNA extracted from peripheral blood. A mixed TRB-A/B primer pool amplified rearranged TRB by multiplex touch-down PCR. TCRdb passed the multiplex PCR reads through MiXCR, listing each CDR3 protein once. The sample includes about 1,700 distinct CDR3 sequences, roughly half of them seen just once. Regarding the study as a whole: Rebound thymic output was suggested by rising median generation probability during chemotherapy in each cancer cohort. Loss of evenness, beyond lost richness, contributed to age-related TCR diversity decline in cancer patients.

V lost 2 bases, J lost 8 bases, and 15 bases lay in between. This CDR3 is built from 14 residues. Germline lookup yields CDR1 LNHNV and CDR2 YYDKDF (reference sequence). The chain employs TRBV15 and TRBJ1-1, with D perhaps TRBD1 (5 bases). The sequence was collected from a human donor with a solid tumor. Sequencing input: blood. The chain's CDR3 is CATSRRAGLLEAFF. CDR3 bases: TGTGCCACCAGCAGAAGGGCAGGGCTCCTCGAAGCTTTCTTT.